The TCR beta chain under discussion was sequenced for a study of blood T cell repertoires in COVID-19. Study-wide background: Whether acute or convalescent, the COVID-19 samples came from the United States, Italy and Spain. The analysed material was cDNA or gDNA that came from T cells, B-cell-depleted T cells, or PBMCs.

Authors' processing steps: Reference gene primers were amplified, and this amplification served to estimate nucleated cell counts. The repertoire was sequenced with immunoSEQ multiplex PCR; TCRdb's copy has only in-frame clones and lacks some. V and J calls and clone size are as listed in that table; D and trimming were resolved from the DNA. The data hold 100,000 or so clones, with roughly 85% observed a single time. V trimming: 3 bases; J trimming: 2 bases; junction bases outside the gene matches: 10. Germline CDR1 SGDLS, CDR2 YYNGEE. The CDR3 is made up of 16 amino acids. This TCR was sampled from a man between 60 and 75 years old with acute or convalescent COVID-19. V usage is TRBV9 and J usage is TRBJ2-7, with 8 nucleotides matching TRBD1. The sequenced sample consisted of peripheral blood. CDR3 sequence reads: CASSERPGTGTYEQYF. Here the CDR3 DNA reads TGTGCCAGCAGCGAACGCCCCGGGACAGGCACCTACGAGCAGTACTTC.